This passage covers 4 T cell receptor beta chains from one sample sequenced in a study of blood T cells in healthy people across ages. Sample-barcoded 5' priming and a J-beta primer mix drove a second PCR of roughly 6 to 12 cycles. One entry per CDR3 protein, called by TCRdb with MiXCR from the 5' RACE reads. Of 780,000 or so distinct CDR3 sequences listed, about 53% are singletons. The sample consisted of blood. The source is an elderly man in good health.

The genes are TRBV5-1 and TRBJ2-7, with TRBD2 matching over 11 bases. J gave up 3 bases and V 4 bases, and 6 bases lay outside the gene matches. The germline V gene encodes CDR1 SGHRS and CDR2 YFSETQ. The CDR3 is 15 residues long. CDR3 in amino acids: CASSRPTSGIYEQYF. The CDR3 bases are TGCGCCAGCAGCCGTCCGACTAGCGGGATCTACGAGCAGTACTTC.

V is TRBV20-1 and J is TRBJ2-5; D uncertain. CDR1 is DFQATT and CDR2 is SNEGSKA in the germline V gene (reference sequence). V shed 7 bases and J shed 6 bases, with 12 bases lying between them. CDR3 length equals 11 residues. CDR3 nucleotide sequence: TGCAGTGTGCGGAGTTTGAAGACCCAGTACTTC. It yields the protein CSVRSLKTQYF.

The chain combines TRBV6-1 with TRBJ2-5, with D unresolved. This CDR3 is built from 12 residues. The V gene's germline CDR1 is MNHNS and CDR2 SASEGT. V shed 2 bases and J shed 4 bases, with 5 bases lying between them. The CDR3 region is CASSETPETQYF. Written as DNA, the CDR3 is TGTGCCAGCAGTGAAACCCCAGAGACCCAGTACTTC.

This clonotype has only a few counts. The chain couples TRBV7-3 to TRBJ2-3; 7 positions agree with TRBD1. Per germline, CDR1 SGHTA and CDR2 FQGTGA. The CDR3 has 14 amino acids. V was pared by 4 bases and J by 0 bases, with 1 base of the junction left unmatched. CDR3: CASSWGQSTDTQYF. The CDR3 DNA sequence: TGTGCCAGCAGCTGGGGACAGAGCACAGATACGCAGTATTTT.